The clone carrying this TCR beta chain has just a few counts. The authors produced TCR alpha and TCR beta cDNA libraries with sample barcodes and UMIs by 5'RACE using constant-segment primers. TCRdb re-derived calls from the 5' RACE reads in MiXCR, one entry per CDR3 protein. The table shows 160,000 or so distinct CDR3 sequences, with about a third occurring only once. These data are taken from a study of T-cell memory formation after mild COVID-19. The V gene lost 2 bases and the J gene lost 4 bases, with 14 bases spanning the gap. The length of the CDR3 is 15 residues. The rearrangement joins TRBV12-3 or TRBV12-4 to TRBJ1-1, with D maybe TRBD1 (5 bases). The sequence derives from an adult woman who had mild COVID-19 (a few samples of this study predate the infection). Cell type and time point are not known. Material for sequencing was PBMCs or a T cell subset sorted from them (not recorded which). The CDR3 bases are TGTGCCAGCAGTTTACAGGGCGAGGGTGGCACTGAAGCTTTCTTT. Amino acids: CASSLQGEGGTEAFF.